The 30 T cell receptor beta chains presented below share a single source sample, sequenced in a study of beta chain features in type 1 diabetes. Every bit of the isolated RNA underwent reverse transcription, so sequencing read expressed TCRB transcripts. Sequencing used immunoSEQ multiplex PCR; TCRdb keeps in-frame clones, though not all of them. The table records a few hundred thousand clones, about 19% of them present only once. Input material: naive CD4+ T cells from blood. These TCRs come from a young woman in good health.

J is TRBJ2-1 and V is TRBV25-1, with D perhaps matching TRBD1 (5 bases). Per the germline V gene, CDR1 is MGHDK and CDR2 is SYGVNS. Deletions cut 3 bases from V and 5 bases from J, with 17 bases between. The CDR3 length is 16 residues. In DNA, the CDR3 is TGTGCCAGCAGTGATAAAAACAGGAGAGCTGACAATGAGCAGTTCTTC. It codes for CASSDKNRRADNEQFF. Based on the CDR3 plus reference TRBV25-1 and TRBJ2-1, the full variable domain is EADIYQTPRYLVIGTGKKITLECSQTMGHDKMYWYQQDPGMELHLIHYSYGVNSTEKGDLSSESTVSRIRTEHFPLTLESARPSHTSQYLCASSDKNRRADNEQFFGPGTRLTVL.

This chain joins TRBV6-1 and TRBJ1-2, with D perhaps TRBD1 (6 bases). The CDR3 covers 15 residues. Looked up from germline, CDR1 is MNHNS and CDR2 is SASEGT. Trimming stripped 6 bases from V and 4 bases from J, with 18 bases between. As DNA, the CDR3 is TGTGCCAGCAGCGGGACAAGGGGGAGAGTCTATGGCTACACCTTC. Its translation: CASSGTRGRVYGYTF.

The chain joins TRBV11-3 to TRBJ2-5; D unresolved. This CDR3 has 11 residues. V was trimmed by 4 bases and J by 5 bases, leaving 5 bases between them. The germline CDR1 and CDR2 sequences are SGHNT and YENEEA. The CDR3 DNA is TGTGCCAGCAGCTACCGGGAGACCCAGTACTTC. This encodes CASSYRETQYF.

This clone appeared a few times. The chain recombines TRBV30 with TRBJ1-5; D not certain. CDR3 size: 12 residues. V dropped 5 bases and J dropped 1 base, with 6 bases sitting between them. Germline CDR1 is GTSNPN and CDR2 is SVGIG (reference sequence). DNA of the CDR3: TGTGCCTGGGGAGAAAGCAATCAGCCCCAGCATTTT. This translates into CAWGESNQPQHF. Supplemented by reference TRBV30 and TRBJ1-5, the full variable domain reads SQTIHQWPATLVQPVGSPLSLECTVEGTSNPNLYWYRQAAGRGLQLLFYSVGIGQISSEVPQNLSASRPQDRQFILSSKKLLLSDSGFYLCAWGESNQPQHFGDGTRLSIL.

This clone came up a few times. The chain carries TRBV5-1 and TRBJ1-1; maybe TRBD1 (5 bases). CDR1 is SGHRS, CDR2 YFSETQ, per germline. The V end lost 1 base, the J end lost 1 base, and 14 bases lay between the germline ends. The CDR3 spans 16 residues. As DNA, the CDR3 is TGCGCCAGCAGCTTGACGCGACCCGGGGGGAACACTGAAGCTTTCTTT. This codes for CASSLTRPGGNTEAFF.

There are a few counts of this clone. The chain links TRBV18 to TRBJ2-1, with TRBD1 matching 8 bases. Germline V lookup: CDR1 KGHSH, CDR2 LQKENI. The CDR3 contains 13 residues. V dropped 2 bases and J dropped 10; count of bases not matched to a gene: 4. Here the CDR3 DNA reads TGTGCCAGCTCACCATCGGGACAGGTAGAGCAGTTCTTC. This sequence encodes CASSPSGQVEQFF.

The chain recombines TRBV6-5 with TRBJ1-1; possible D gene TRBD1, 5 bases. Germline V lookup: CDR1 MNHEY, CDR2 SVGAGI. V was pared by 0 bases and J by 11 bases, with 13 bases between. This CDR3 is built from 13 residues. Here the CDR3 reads CASSYSVRDRAFF. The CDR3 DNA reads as TGTGCCAGCAGTTACTCAGTCAGGGATCGGGCTTTCTTT.

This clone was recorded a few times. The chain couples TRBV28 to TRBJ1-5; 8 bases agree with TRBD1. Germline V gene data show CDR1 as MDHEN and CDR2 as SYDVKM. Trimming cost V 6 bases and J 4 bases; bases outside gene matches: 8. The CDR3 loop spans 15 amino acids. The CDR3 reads CASSSGTGGNQPQHF. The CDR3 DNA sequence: TGTGCCAGCAGCTCAGGGACAGGAGGAAATCAGCCCCAGCATTTT.

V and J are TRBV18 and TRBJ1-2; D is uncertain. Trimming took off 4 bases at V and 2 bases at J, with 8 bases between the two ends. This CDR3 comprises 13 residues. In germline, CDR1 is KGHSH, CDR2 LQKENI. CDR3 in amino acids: CASSLAANYGYTF. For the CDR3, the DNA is TGTGCCAGCTCACTGGCAGCGAACTATGGCTACACCTTC.

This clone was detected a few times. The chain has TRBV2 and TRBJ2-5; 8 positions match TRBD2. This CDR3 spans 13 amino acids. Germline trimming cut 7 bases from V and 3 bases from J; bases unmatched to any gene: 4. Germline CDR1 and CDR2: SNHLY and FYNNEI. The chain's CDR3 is CASILLAEETQYF. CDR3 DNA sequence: TGTGCCAGCATCTTACTAGCGGAAGAGACCCAGTACTTC.

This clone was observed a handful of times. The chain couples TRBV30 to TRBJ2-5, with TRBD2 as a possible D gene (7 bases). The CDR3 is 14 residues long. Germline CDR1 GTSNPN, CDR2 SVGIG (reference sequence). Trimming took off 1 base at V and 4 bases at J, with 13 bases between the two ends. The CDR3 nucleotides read TGTGCCTGGAGTGGCGGGGGCAGAGGAGAGACCCAGTACTTC. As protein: CAWSGGGRGETQYF.

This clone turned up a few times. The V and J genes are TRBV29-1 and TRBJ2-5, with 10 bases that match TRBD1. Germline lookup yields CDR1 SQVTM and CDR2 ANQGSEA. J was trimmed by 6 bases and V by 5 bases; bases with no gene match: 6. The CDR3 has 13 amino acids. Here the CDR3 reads CSVLDRGPKTQYF. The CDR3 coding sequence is TGCAGCGTTCTCGACAGGGGGCCGAAGACCCAGTACTTC.

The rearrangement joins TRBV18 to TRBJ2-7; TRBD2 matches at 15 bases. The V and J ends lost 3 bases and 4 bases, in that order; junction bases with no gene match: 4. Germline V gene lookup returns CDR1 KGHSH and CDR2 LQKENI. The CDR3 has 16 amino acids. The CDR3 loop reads CASSPRGLAGGYEQYF. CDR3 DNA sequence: TGTGCCAGCTCACCCAGGGGACTAGCGGGAGGTTACGAGCAGTACTTC.

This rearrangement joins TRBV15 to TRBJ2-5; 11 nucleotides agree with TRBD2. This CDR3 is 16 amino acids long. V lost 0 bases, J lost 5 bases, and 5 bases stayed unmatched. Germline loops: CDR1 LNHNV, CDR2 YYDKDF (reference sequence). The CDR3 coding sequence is TGTGCCACCAGCAGAGATCGCCTAGCGGGAGGCGAGACCCAGTACTTC. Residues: CATSRDRLAGGETQYF.

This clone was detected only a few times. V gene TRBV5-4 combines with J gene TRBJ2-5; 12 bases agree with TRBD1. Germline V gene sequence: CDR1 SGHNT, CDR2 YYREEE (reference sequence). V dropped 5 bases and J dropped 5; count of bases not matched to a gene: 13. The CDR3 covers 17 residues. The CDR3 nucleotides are TGTGCCAGCAGATCCCGAGGGACAGGGGGCCAGGGGGAGACCCAGTACTTC. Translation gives CASRSRGTGGQGETQYF.

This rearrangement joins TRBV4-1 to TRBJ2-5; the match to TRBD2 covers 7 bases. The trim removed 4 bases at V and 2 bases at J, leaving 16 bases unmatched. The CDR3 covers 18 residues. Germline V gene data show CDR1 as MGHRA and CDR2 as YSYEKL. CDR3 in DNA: TGCGCCAGCAGCCGACTCCCGGTTTGGGCTAGCGGACAAGAGACCCAGTACTTC. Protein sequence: CASSRLPVWASGQETQYF.

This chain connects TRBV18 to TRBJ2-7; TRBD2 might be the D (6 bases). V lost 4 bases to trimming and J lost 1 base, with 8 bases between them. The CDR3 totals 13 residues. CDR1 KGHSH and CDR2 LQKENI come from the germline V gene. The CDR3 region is CASSRGDSYEQYF. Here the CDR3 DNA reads TGTGCCAGCTCACGGGGGGATTCCTACGAGCAGTACTTC.

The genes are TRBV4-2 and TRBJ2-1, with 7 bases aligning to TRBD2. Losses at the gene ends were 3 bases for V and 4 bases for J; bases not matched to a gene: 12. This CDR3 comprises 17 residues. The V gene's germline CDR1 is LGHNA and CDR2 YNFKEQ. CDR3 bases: TGTGCCAGCAGCCAGCCTCCTACTAGCGTAACTTACAATGAGCAGTTCTTC. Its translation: CASSQPPTSVTYNEQFF.

The CDR3, as DNA: TGTGCCAGCGCACTTCTGGACAGGGGTGAGCAGTTCTTC. This sequence encodes CASALLDRGEQFF. This chain uses TRBV2 with TRBJ2-1; TRBD1 matches 9 bases. V gave up 8 bases and J gave up 9 bases; unmatched junction bases: 8. Germline V gene sequence: CDR1 SNHLY, CDR2 FYNNEI. This CDR3 is built from 13 residues.

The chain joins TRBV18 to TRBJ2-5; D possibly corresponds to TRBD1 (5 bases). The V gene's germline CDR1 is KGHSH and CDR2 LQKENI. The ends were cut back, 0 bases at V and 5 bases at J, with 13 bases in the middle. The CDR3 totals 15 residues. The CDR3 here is CASSPPAGAGETQYF. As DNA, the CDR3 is TGTGCCAGCTCACCACCGGCTGGGGCTGGGGAGACCCAGTACTTC.

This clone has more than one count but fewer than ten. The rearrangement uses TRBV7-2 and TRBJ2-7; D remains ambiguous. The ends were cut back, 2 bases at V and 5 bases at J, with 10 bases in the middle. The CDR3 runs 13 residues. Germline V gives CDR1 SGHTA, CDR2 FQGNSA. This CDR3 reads CASSLRWSDEQYF. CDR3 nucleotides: TGTGCCAGCAGCTTAAGGTGGAGTGACGAGCAGTACTTC.

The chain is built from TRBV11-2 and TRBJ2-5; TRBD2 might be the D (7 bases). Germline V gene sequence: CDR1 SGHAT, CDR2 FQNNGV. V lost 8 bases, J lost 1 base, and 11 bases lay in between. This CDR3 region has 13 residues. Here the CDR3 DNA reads TGTGCCAGCGGGGGGGGCCTCCAAGAGACCCAGTACTTC. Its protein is CASGGGLQETQYF.

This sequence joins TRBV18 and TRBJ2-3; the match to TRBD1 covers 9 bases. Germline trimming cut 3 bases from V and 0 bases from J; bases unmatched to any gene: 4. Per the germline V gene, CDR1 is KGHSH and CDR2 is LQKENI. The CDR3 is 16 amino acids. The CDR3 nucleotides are TGTGCCAGCTCACCCCCCGGGACAGGGAGCACAGATACGCAGTATTTT. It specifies CASSPPGTGSTDTQYF.

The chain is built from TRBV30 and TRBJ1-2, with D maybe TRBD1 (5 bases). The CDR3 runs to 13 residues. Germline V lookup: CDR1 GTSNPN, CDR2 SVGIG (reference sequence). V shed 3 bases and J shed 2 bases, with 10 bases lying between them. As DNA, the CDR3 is TGTGCCTGGAGACCAGGGTTAAACTATGGCTACACCTTC. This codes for CAWRPGLNYGYTF.

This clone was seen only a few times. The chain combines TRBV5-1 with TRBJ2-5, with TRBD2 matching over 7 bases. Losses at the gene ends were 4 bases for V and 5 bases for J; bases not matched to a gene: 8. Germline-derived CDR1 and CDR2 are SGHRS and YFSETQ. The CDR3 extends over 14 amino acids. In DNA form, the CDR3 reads TGCGCCAGCAGCACCGAGACTAGCTCTGAGACCCAGTACTTC. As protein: CASSTETSSETQYF.

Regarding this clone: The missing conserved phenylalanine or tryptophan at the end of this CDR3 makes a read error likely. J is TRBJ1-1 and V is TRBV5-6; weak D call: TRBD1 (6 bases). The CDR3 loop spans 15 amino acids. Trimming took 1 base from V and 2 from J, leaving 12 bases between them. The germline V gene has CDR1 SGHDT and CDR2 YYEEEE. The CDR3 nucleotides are TGTGCCAGCAGCTTGCATAGGACAGATAACACTGAAGCTTTCCTT. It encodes CASSLHRTDNTEAFL.

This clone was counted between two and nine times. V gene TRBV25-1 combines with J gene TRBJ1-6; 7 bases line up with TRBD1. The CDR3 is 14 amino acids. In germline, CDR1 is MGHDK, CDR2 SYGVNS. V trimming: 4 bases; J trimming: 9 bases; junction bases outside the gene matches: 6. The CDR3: CASSATGRTSPLHF. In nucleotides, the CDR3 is TGTGCCAGCAGTGCGACAGGGCGAACTTCACCCCTCCACTTT.

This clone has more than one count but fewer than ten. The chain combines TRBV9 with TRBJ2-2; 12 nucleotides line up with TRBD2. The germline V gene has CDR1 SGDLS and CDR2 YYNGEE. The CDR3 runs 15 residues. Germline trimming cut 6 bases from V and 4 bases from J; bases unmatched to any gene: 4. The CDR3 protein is CASTLAGGPTGELFF. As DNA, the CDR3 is TGTGCCAGCACCCTAGCGGGAGGGCCCACCGGGGAGCTGTTTTTT. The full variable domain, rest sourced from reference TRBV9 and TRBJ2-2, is DSGVTQTPKHLITATGQRVTLRCSPRSGDLSVYWYQQSLDQGLQFLIQYYNGEERAKGNILERFSAQQFPDLHSELNLSSLELGDSALYFCASTLAGGPTGELFFGEGSRLTVL.

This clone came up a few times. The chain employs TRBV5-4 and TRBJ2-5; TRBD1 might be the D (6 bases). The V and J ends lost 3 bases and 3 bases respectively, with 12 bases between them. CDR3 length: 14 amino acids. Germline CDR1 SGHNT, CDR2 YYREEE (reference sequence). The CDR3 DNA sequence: TGTGCCAGCAGCTCGGGACAAGCTGAAGAGACCCAGTACTTC. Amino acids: CASSSGQAEETQYF.

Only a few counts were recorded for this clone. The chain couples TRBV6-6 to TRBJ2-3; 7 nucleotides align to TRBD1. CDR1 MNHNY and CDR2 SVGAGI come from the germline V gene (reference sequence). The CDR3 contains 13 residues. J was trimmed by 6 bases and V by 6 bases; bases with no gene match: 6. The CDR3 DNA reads TGTGCCAGCAGGCGGCAGGGGGTGGATACGCAGTATTTT. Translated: CASRRQGVDTQYF.